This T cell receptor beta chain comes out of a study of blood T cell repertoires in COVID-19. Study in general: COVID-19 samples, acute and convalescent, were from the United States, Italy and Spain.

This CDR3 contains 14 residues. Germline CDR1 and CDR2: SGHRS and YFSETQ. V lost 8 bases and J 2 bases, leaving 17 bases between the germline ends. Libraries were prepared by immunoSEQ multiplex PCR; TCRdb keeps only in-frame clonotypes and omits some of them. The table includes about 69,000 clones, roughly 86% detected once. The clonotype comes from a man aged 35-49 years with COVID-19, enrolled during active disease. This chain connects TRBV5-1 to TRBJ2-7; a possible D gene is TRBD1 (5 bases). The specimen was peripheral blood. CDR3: CASSTGGAPYEQYF. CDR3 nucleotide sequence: TGCGCCAGTTCAACAGGTGGAGCTCCCTACGAGCAGTACTTC.